The clone carrying this T cell receptor beta chain was seen a handful of times. The data are from a study of T cell repertoires in cytomegalovirus infection. TCRdb re-analysed the reads in MiXCR, keeping a single row per CDR3 protein. The table records some 320,000 distinct CDR3 sequences, around 9.5% of them present only once. Germline-derived CDR1 and CDR2 are SEHNR and FQNEAQ (reference sequence). Unmatched junction bases numbered 8, after V lost 4 bases and J lost 1 base. This CDR3 is built from 17 residues. The sample taken for sequencing was PBMCs. The sequence was obtained from a human donor in good health (CMV status not recorded). Some clones in this sample may be carry-over from other donors' samples. This chain uses TRBV7-9 with TRBJ1-5; 9 bases map to TRBD1. For the CDR3, the DNA is TGTGCCAGCAGCTCGGGGACAGGGAGAAGGAGCAATCAGCCCCAGCATTTT. It is translated as CASSSGTGRRSNQPQHF.